This TCR beta chain is from a study of CD4 and CD8 cells across lung adenocarcinoma regions. TCRdb reprocessed the PCR reads with MiXCR, giving one entry per CDR3 protein. Here the sample spans 5,700 or so distinct CDR3 sequences, about 62% being singletons. Donors had localized lung adenocarcinoma, a non-small cell lung cancer. The trim removed 3 bases at V and 4 bases at J, leaving 6 bases unmatched. The CDR3 runs 15 residues. CDR1 MNHNS and CDR2 SASEGT come from the germline V gene. Sequencing was carried out using CD4+ T cells from the center of a lung tumor. The chain employs TRBV6-1 and TRBJ2-5; 9 bases are shared with TRBD2. The sequence came from a female donor with lung adenocarcinoma. The CD4 and CD8 labels of this study may be unreliable. The CDR3 DNA follows: TGTGCCAGCAGTGAGGGTTTAGCGGGAGCAGAGACCCAGTACTTC. Its translation: CASSEGLAGAETQYF.